The 19 T cell receptor beta chains in this list originate from one sample, sequenced in a study of T cells in Graves' hyperthyroidism and ophthalmopathy. Amplification of TCR beta CDR3 regions used RNA as the template. When the TCR CDR3 underwent first-round RT-PCR, the HTBI primer set was used. MiXCR was run by TCRdb on the multiplex PCR reads, yielding one entry per CDR3 protein. The table includes around 450,000 distinct CDR3 sequences, 15% to 19% detected once. Source material: blood. The receptors stem from a woman between 18 and 29 years old with Graves' hyperthyroidism.

The chain couples TRBV20-1 to TRBJ1-2, with 7 bases fitting TRBD1. Germline V lookup: CDR1 DFQATT, CDR2 SNEGSKA (reference sequence). The CDR3 has 16 amino acids. Germline trimming cut 0 bases from V and 2 bases from J; bases unmatched to any gene: 9. The DNA for the CDR3 is TGCAGTGCTAGAGATAACAGGGGTAAAAGAAACTATGGCTACACCTTC. This codes for CSARDNRGKRNYGYTF.

This clonotype has at least ten counts. The chain is built from TRBV20-1 and TRBJ2-7, with 7 bases lining up with TRBD2. This CDR3 comprises 16 residues. Germline trimming cut 0 bases from V and 0 bases from J; bases unmatched to any gene: 8. Germline V gene data show CDR1 as DFQATT and CDR2 as SNEGSKA (reference sequence). The CDR3 sequence: CSARDRLRDYSYEQYF. CDR3 sequence (DNA): TGCAGTGCTAGAGATCGGCTGCGGGACTACTCCTACGAGCAGTACTTC.

A few counts support this clonotype. V and J are TRBV20-1 and TRBJ2-1, with D maybe TRBD2 (5 bases). This CDR3 contains 13 residues. In germline, CDR1 is DFQATT, CDR2 SNEGSKA (reference sequence). V lost 6 bases and J 10 bases, leaving 19 bases between the germline ends. The CDR3 bases are TGCAGTGCCAGCTCTAGTGCGGGTCGAGAGCAGTTCTTC. Translation gives CSASSSAGREQFF.

This clonotype appeared a few times. This rearrangement joins TRBV18 to TRBJ1-1; 7 bases are shared with TRBD1. The V segment lost 3 bases and the J segment 2 bases; nucleotides outside the gene matches: 9. CDR3 size: 16 residues. Germline V gives CDR1 KGHSH, CDR2 LQKENI. CDR3 DNA: TGTGCCAGCTCACCTCTTACTACAGGGGTAAACACTGAAGCTTTCTTT. As protein: CASSPLTTGVNTEAFF.

This clonotype showed up many times. The V call is TRBV11-2, the J call TRBJ1-1; D uncertain. Germline CDR1 is SGHAT and CDR2 is FQNNGV. The CDR3 totals 12 residues. V was cut by 2 bases and J by 8 bases, with 9 bases left in between. CDR3 DNA sequence: TGTGCCAGCAGCTTATTTAGGGCCGAAGCTTTCTTT. Amino acid sequence: CASSLFRAEAFF. Full variable domain (remainder filled in from reference TRBV11-2 and TRBJ1-1): EAGVAQSPRYKIIEKRQSVAFWCNPISGHATLYWYQQILGQGPKLLIQFQNNGVVDDSQLPKDRFSAERLKGVDSTLKIQPAKLEDSAVYLCASSLFRAEAFFGQGTRLTVV.

In this sample, this clonotype turned up a few times. The chain has TRBV20-1 and TRBJ2-7; tentatively, D is TRBD1 or TRBD2 (5 bases each). Trimming shortened V by 0 bases and J by 0 bases, and 12 bases separated the two germline ends. CDR3 length equals 15 residues. CDR1 and CDR2 (germline): DFQATT, SNEGSKA (reference sequence). CDR3 residues: CSAREGKGSSYEQYF. CDR3 in DNA: TGCAGTGCTAGAGAAGGGAAGGGGAGCTCCTACGAGCAGTACTTC.

The chain employs TRBV4-2 and TRBJ2-3; 8 bases are a match to TRBD2. Germline-derived CDR1 and CDR2 are LGHNA and YNFKEQ. Trimming removed 3 bases from V and 2 bases from J; junction bases left unmatched: 7. This CDR3 spans 16 amino acids. The CDR3 bases are TGTGCCAGCAGCCACCGAACTAGCGGACCCACAGATACGCAGTATTTT. The encoded protein is CASSHRTSGPTDTQYF.

This clonotype was detected ten times or more. J is TRBJ1-1 and V is TRBV5-1; 9 bases are shared with TRBD1. The trim removed 4 bases at V and 1 base at J, leaving 8 bases unmatched. This CDR3 comprises 16 residues. Germline lookup yields CDR1 SGHRS and CDR2 YFSETQ. The DNA of the CDR3 is TGCGCCAGCAGCGCTGGGACAGGGACTAAGAACACTGAAGCTTTCTTT. Translating it yields CASSAGTGTKNTEAFF.

The genes are TRBV5-6 and TRBJ2-6; D is uncertain. Germline values: CDR1 SGHDT, CDR2 YYEEEE. The length of the CDR3 is 16 residues. Trimming took off 0 bases at V and 4 bases at J, with 11 bases between the two ends. CDR3 residues: CASSLDDEPGANVLTF. The CDR3 nucleotides read TGTGCCAGCAGCTTGGACGATGAACCCGGGGCCAACGTCCTGACTTTC.

The gene calls are TRBV4-3 and TRBJ2-3, with TRBD1 matching 11 bases. Germline lookup yields CDR1 LGHNA and CDR2 YSLEER. This CDR3 has 16 residues. V dropped 2 bases and J dropped 1; count of bases not matched to a gene: 2. The CDR3 loop is CASSQLDRGRTDTQYF. Here the CDR3 DNA reads TGCGCCAGCAGCCAATTGGACAGGGGGCGCACAGATACGCAGTATTTT.

This clonotype was recorded at least ten times. CDR3 residues: CASSSGGQGAPQHF. The DNA for the CDR3 is TGTGCCAGCAGTTCCGGGGGACAGGGTGCGCCCCAGCATTTT. The chain carries TRBV28 and TRBJ1-5, with 9 bases that match TRBD1. J lost 9 bases, V lost 4 bases, and 7 bases had no gene match. The CDR3 runs to 14 residues. CDR1 and CDR2 (germline): MDHEN, SYDVKM.

This clonotype was observed a handful of times. CDR3 DNA sequence: TGTGCCAGCAGCGTAGGGACAGGGGTTTTTCCCCAGCATTTT. Protein sequence: CASSVGTGVFPQHF. The chain joins TRBV9 to TRBJ1-5, with 9 bases lining up with TRBD1. Trimming removed 0 bases from V and 10 bases from J; junction bases left unmatched: 5. The CDR3 loop spans 14 amino acids. Germline CDR1 SGDLS, CDR2 YYNGEE.

In its sample, this clonotype was seen many times. The chain uses TRBV7-9 and TRBJ2-5, with 12 positions matching TRBD2. CDR1 and CDR2 (germline): SEHNR, FQNEAQ (reference sequence). The CDR3 covers 15 residues. Trimming cost V 5 bases and J 5 bases; bases outside gene matches: 6. The CDR3 DNA reads TGTGCCAGCAGCCCTAGCGGGAGGGCCGAGGAGACCCAGTACTTC. This sequence encodes CASSPSGRAEETQYF.

This clonotype was observed at least ten times. The chain carries TRBV2 and TRBJ2-7; D possibly uses TRBD1 or TRBD2 (5 bases each). The CDR3 is 13 residues long. Per germline, CDR1 SNHLY and CDR2 FYNNEI. V shed 4 bases and J shed 1 base, with 8 bases lying between them. This CDR3 reads CASSGDGSYEQYF. CDR3 sequence (DNA): TGTGCCAGCAGTGGGGACGGATCCTACGAGCAGTACTTC.

This clonotype was observed many times. CDR3: CSVRVAWTSVTSLGNEQFF. The DNA for the CDR3 is TGCAGCGTTAGGGTTGCGTGGACTAGCGTGACGTCGTTGGGCAATGAGCAGTTCTTC. The rearrangement joins TRBV29-1 to TRBJ2-1; 9 nucleotides match TRBD2. Trimming at V came to 5 bases and at J to 6 bases, leaving 23 bases not matched to a gene. In germline, CDR1 is SQVTM, CDR2 ANQGSEA. The CDR3 runs 19 residues.

The J gene is TRBJ2-7, the V gene TRBV29-1; no clear D gene. V was cut by 4 bases and J by 2 bases, with 12 bases left in between. The CDR3 spans 13 residues. Germline V CDR1 and CDR2: SQVTM, ANQGSEA. The CDR3 protein is CSVASNVAYEQYF. The CDR3 nucleotides read TGCAGCGTTGCTTCCAACGTAGCCTACGAGCAGTACTTC.

In its sample, this clonotype was seen many times. The V call is TRBV4-2, the J call TRBJ2-1; no clear D gene. Trimming pared 0 bases from V and 8 bases from J, leaving 5 bases between. Germline CDR1 LGHNA, CDR2 YNFKEQ. The CDR3 length is 12 residues. The CDR3 protein is CASSQDYYEQFF. The DNA for the CDR3 is TGTGCCAGCAGCCAAGATTACTATGAGCAGTTCTTC.

This clonotype was counted ten times or more. CDR3 coding DNA: TGCGCCAGCAGCCCGGGGACTTATGAGGCCACTGAAGCTTTCTTT. This encodes CASSPGTYEATEAFF. The chain joins TRBV5-1 to TRBJ1-1, with D possibly matching TRBD1 (5 bases). From germline, CDR1 is SGHRS and CDR2 YFSETQ. This CDR3 spans 15 amino acids. Trimming shortened V by 4 bases and J by 4 bases, and 17 bases separated the two germline ends.

V gene TRBV20-1 combines with J gene TRBJ1-2; the D is unclear. V was trimmed by 4 bases and J by 3 bases, leaving 9 bases between them. The germline gives CDR1 DFQATT, CDR2 SNEGSKA (reference sequence). This CDR3 comprises 12 residues. CDR3 sequence reads: CSANGNDYGYTF. The DNA of the CDR3 is TGCAGTGCTAATGGTAATGACTATGGCTACACCTTC.